This note documents a single T cell receptor beta chain sequence. The source of the sample is a study of monozygotic twins with inflammatory bowel disease. TCRdb re-called the 5' RACE reads, yielding one record per CDR3 amino acid sequence without DNA. Its table records around 380,000 distinct CDR3 sequences. This CDR3 comprises 15 residues. Germline-derived CDR1 and CDR2 are DFQATT and SNEGSKA (reference sequence). The chain carries TRBV20-1 and TRBJ1-2. The source is a human donor with ulcerative colitis or Crohn's disease, or a healthy co-twin of an affected twin (not recorded which). The sequencing input was blood. CDR3 region: CSARDWVGTAYGYTF.